This T cell receptor (beta chain) was recovered during a study of patients and donors after allogeneic stem cell transplantation. Each CDR3 protein is one row after TCRdb ran MiXCR on the RT-PCR reads. The data contain hundreds of thousands of distinct CDR3 sequences, 15% to 20% of them seen just once; the ten biggest clones take up 6% to 8%. This CDR3 is built from 16 residues. CDR1 and CDR2 (germline): SGHRS, YFSETQ. V lost 7 bases and J lost 6; bases outside the gene matches: 13. This clonotype has only a few counts. The chain joins TRBV5-1 to TRBJ2-2; 9 bases agree with TRBD1. Source material: blood, either unsorted or a sorted T cell fraction (not recorded which). The origin of this receptor is a human donor who was either an allogeneic HSCT recipient or a stem cell or donor lymphocyte infusion donor (not recorded which). It is not recorded whose cells these are; they may come from a transplant donor. Here the CDR3 reads CASHNTGGASPGELFF. The CDR3 bases are TGCGCCAGCCATAATACAGGGGGCGCATCTCCCGGGGAGCTGTTTTTT. Together with reference TRBV5-1 and TRBJ2-2, the CDR3 gives the full variable domain: KAGVTQTPRYLIKTRGQQVTLSCSPISGHRSVSWYQQTPGQGLQFLFEYFSETQRNKGNFPGRFSGRQFSNSRSEMNVSTLELGDSALYLCASHNTGGASPGELFFGEGSRLTVL.